The 4 T cell receptor beta chains in this list originate from one sample, sequenced in a study of molecular identifiers for immune sequencing clone quantification. One entry per CDR3 protein results from TCRdb running MiXCR on the PCR reads. The sample has roughly 630,000 distinct CDR3 sequences, 25% seen once. The specimen sequenced was naive CD8+ T cells from blood, with Jurkat cell RNA spiked in. As for subset: FACS-sorted CD8+CD4-CCR7+CD45RA+ naive T cells. Source of these receptors: a human donor in good health. Some libraries in this study had Jurkat cell RNA spiked in.

The chain recombines TRBV12-5 with TRBJ2-6; D is uncertain. The V gene's germline CDR1 is LGHNT and CDR2 FRNRAP. The CDR3 sequence is 15 residues long. The germline V and J ends were trimmed by 3 bases and 0 bases, with 6 bases remaining between them. CDR3 bases: TGTGCTAGTGGTTTAGATGACTCTGGGGCCAACGTCCTGACTTTC. Amino acid sequence: CASGLDDSGANVLTF.

This clonotype was seen ten or more times. The V gene is TRBV7-6, the J gene TRBJ2-3, with D perhaps TRBD1 (6 bases). The germline gives CDR1 SGHVS, CDR2 FNYEAQ. Trimming took off 1 base at V and 6 bases at J, with 11 bases between the two ends. The CDR3 covers 14 residues. DNA of the CDR3: TGTGCCAGCAGCTTAGTCGCAGGGGCCGATACGCAGTATTTT. Its protein is CASSLVAGADTQYF.

This clonotype was detected many times. The chain has TRBV3-1 and TRBJ1-3; D uncertain. The CDR3 length is 15 residues. Trimming left V 3 bases short and J 0 bases short, with 9 bases between. Per the germline V gene, CDR1 is LGHDT and CDR2 is YNNKEL (reference sequence). The CDR3 DNA reads as TGTGCCAGCAGCCAGGACGGCGGCTCTGGAAACACCATATATTTT. This encodes CASSQDGGSGNTIYF.

As concerns this clonotype: A read error may be the cause here, since a much bigger clone is one base away. This chain connects TRBV7-9 to TRBJ1-5, with D possibly TRBD1 on 5 matching bases. Germline V gene data show CDR1 as SEHNR and CDR2 as FQNEAQ (reference sequence). The CDR3 loop spans 15 amino acids. This chain's CDR3 is CAGSPLGGPNQPQHF. The DNA of the CDR3 is TGTGCCGGCAGCCCCCTGGGGGGACCAAATCAGCCCCAGCATTTT.